The next 7 T cell receptor beta chains were all read from a single sample in a study of identifying expanded T cells in peripheral blood. Sequencing used immunoSEQ multiplex PCR; TCRdb keeps in-frame clones, though not all of them. The sample holds approximately 58,000 clones; more than 70% are singletons and the top ten take about 3.7%. Input material: blood. The receptors were gathered from a person between 18 and 75 years old in good health.

The chain combines TRBV18 with TRBJ2-5, with TRBD2 identical over 9 bases. Germline V CDR1 and CDR2: KGHSH, LQKENI. V was pared by 1 base and J by 4 bases, with 4 bases of the junction left unmatched. The CDR3 covers 15 residues. The CDR3 nucleotides read TGTGCCAGCTCACCACTAGCGGGAGACACAGAGACCCAGTACTTC. This translates into CASSPLAGDTETQYF.

The chain links TRBV19 to TRBJ2-1, with 15 positions matching TRBD2. The CDR3 is 16 residues long. Germline CDR1 LNHDA, CDR2 SQIVND (reference sequence). The ends lost 4 bases at V and 7 bases at J; junction bases unmatched: 5. The chain's CDR3 is CASSKGLAGGMNEQFF. CDR3 coding DNA: TGTGCCAGTAGTAAGGGACTAGCGGGAGGAATGAATGAGCAGTTCTTC.

This clone has a single count. The chain carries TRBV4-3 and TRBJ2-7; TRBD2 agrees at 8 bases. V dropped 3 bases and J dropped 2; count of bases not matched to a gene: 12. Germline CDR1 is LGHNA and CDR2 is YSLEER. There are 17 residues in the CDR3. The CDR3 reads CASSQGLGREAPYEQYF. CDR3 nucleotide sequence: TGCGCCAGCAGCCAGGGTCTAGGGCGGGAGGCCCCCTACGAGCAGTACTTC.

The V call is TRBV6-1, the J call TRBJ2-7; TRBD2 aligns across 12 bases. Looked up from germline, CDR1 is MNHNS and CDR2 is SASEGT. Trimming cost V 6 bases and J 0 bases; bases outside gene matches: 3. The CDR3 has 15 residues. The CDR3 sequence: CASRKTSGSSYEQYF. The DNA for the CDR3 is TGTGCCAGCAGGAAGACTAGCGGGAGCTCCTACGAGCAGTACTTC.

The chain couples TRBV7-6 to TRBJ2-1; possibly TRBD1 for D (6 bases). CDR3 length equals 17 residues. Trimming shortened V by 3 bases and J by 0 bases, and 15 bases separated the two germline ends. Per germline, CDR1 SGHVS and CDR2 FNYEAQ. CDR3 coding DNA: TGTGCCAGCAGCTTGCGGACAGCTAAAAGCTCCTACAATGAGCAGTTCTTC. Translating it yields CASSLRTAKSSYNEQFF.

The gene calls are TRBV7-2 and TRBJ1-3; D is uncertain. The germline CDR1 and CDR2 sequences are SGHTA and FQGNSA. The CDR3 has 16 residues. V dropped 1 base and J dropped 1 base, with 11 bases sitting between them. The CDR3 protein is CASSLGSMGSGNTIYF. CDR3 sequence (DNA): TGTGCCAGCAGCTTAGGCTCGATGGGTTCTGGAAACACCATATATTTT.

V and J are TRBV11-3 and TRBJ2-7; weak D call: TRBD1 (6 bases). The V end was cut by 5 bases, the J end by 3 bases, with 11 bases between. The CDR3 is 13 amino acids. Germline values: CDR1 SGHNT, CDR2 YENEEA. Here the CDR3 reads CASSRDTSYEQYF. Written as DNA, the CDR3 is TGTGCCAGCAGCCGGGACACCAGCTACGAGCAGTACTTC.